Listed below are T cell receptor beta chains from one sample, sequenced in a study of T cells in Graves' hyperthyroidism and ophthalmopathy. TCRdb called the multiplex PCR reads again in MiXCR, with one record for every CDR3 protein. The table has a few hundred thousand distinct CDR3 sequences, about 15% seen once. Sequenced sample: blood. The receptors derive from a woman under 40 with Graves' hyperthyroidism that later progressed to Graves' ophthalmopathy. Both conserved end residues are part of each CDR3. D genes are given only for firm matches. The listing skips clone size in some rows; elsewhere it reads once, few, many or a size class.

cdr3_aa: CASSPIAGAKHNEQFF; cdr3_nt: TGTGCCAGCAGCCCAATAGCGGGAGCCAAGCACAATGAGCAGTTCTTC; j_call: TRBJ2-1; d_call: TRBD2; cdr3_length: 16; clone_size: many; v_call: TRBV11-2
cdr3_aa: CASSDQLAGVGEQYF; cdr3_nt: TGTGCCAGCAGCGATCAACTAGCGGGAGTTGGAGAGCAGTACTTC; j_call: TRBJ2-7; d_call: TRBD2; cdr3_length: 15; clone_size: many; v_call: TRBV7-8
cdr3_aa: CASSESSVLEQYF; cdr3_nt: TGTGCCAGCAGTGAGAGTAGCGTCCTCGAGCAGTACTTC; j_call: TRBJ2-7; d_call: -; cdr3_length: 13; clone_size: many; v_call: TRBV6-1
cdr3_aa: CASSRRQEPGNTIYF; cdr3_nt: TGTGCCAGCAGCCGAAGACAGGAACCTGGAAACACCATATATTTT; j_call: TRBJ1-3; d_call: -; cdr3_length: 15; clone_size: -; v_call: TRBV7-8
cdr3_aa: CSARDPAQLGFMDTQYF; cdr3_nt: TGCAGTGCTAGAGATCCCGCCCAACTAGGGTTCATGGATACGCAGTATTTT; j_call: TRBJ2-3; d_call: -; cdr3_length: 17; clone_size: many; v_call: TRBV20-1
cdr3_aa: CASSSGTGEYF; cdr3_nt: TGTGCCAGCAGCTCCGGGACAGGGGAATATTTT; j_call: TRBJ1-3; d_call: TRBD1; cdr3_length: 11; clone_size: -; v_call: TRBV27
cdr3_aa: CASSQTSAYNEQFF; cdr3_nt: TGTGCCAGCAGCCAGACTAGCGCATACAATGAGCAGTTCTTC; j_call: TRBJ2-1; d_call: TRBD2; cdr3_length: 14; clone_size: many; v_call: TRBV28
cdr3_aa: CASSAGSGAGVTPLHF; cdr3_nt: TGTGCCAGCAGTGCGGGCAGTGGGGCAGGGGTTACACCCCTCCACTTT; j_call: TRBJ1-6; d_call: -; cdr3_length: 16; clone_size: many; v_call: TRBV25-1
cdr3_aa: CASSYSGTVYEQYF; cdr3_nt: TGTGCCAGCAGTTACTCCGGGACAGTATACGAGCAGTACTTC; j_call: TRBJ2-7; d_call: TRBD1; cdr3_length: 14; clone_size: -; v_call: TRBV6-5
cdr3_aa: CAWSVRGKGDQPQHF; cdr3_nt: TGTGCCTGGAGTGTACGAGGGAAGGGGGATCAGCCCCAGCATTTT; j_call: TRBJ1-5; d_call: -; cdr3_length: 15; clone_size: many; v_call: TRBV30
cdr3_aa: CASSYAAVNTGELFF; cdr3_nt: TGTGCCAGCAGTTATGCGGCAGTGAACACCGGGGAGCTGTTTTTT; j_call: TRBJ2-2; d_call: -; cdr3_length: 15; clone_size: many; v_call: TRBV12-3/TRBV12-4
cdr3_aa: CASSFGTSSQETQYF; cdr3_nt: TGTGCCAGCAGTTTTGGGACTAGCTCCCAAGAGACCCAGTACTTC; j_call: TRBJ2-5; d_call: TRBD2; cdr3_length: 15; clone_size: -; v_call: TRBV27
cdr3_aa: CASSKTSAGARSPLHF; cdr3_nt: TGTGCCAGTAGTAAGACCTCAGCGGGGGCTCGGTCACCCCTCCACTTT; j_call: TRBJ1-6; d_call: -; cdr3_length: 16; clone_size: many; v_call: TRBV19
cdr3_aa: CASSLEVRDEQFF; cdr3_nt: TGTGCCAGCAGCTTAGAAGTTAGGGATGAGCAGTTCTTC; j_call: TRBJ2-1; d_call: -; cdr3_length: 13; clone_size: many; v_call: TRBV7-6
cdr3_aa: CSARRFETQYF; cdr3_nt: TGCAGTGCTAGACGGTTCGAGACCCAGTACTTC; j_call: TRBJ2-5; d_call: -; cdr3_length: 11; clone_size: many; v_call: TRBV20-1
cdr3_aa: CASSRDEGQPQHF; cdr3_nt: TGTGCCAGCAGCCGGGACGAGGGTCAGCCCCAGCATTTT; j_call: TRBJ1-5; d_call: -; cdr3_length: 13; clone_size: -; v_call: TRBV11-2
cdr3_aa: CASSLVGLTSGNTIYF; cdr3_nt: TGTGCCAGCAGCTTAGTAGGACTCACCTCTGGAAACACCATATATTTT; j_call: TRBJ1-3; d_call: -; cdr3_length: 16; clone_size: few; v_call: TRBV7-9
cdr3_aa: CASSLRGQGYAGELFF; cdr3_nt: TGTGCCAGCAGCTTGCGGGGACAGGGGTACGCCGGGGAGCTGTTTTTT; j_call: TRBJ2-2; d_call: TRBD1; cdr3_length: 16; clone_size: -; v_call: TRBV5-8
cdr3_aa: CASSLRTGGREKLFF; cdr3_nt: TGTGCCAGCAGCTTGAGGACAGGGGGCCGAGAAAAACTGTTTTTT; j_call: TRBJ1-4; d_call: TRBD1; cdr3_length: 15; clone_size: -; v_call: TRBV5-8
cdr3_aa: CASSPFSVDEQYF; cdr3_nt: TGTGCCAGCAGCCCCTTCAGCGTGGACGAGCAGTACTTC; j_call: TRBJ2-7; d_call: -; cdr3_length: 13; clone_size: many; v_call: TRBV11-2
cdr3_aa: CASSLTGTGLNEQFF; cdr3_nt: TGTGCCAGCAGCTTAACGGGGACAGGGCTCAATGAGCAGTTCTTC; j_call: TRBJ2-1; d_call: TRBD1; cdr3_length: 15; clone_size: many; v_call: TRBV7-3
cdr3_aa: CASSGNEQFF; cdr3_nt: TGTGCCAGCAGCGGAAATGAGCAGTTCTTC; j_call: TRBJ2-1; d_call: -; cdr3_length: 10; clone_size: many; v_call: TRBV12-3/TRBV12-4
cdr3_aa: CASSIDRGPGDTQYF; cdr3_nt: TGCGCCAGCAGCATAGACAGGGGGCCTGGAGATACGCAGTATTTT; j_call: TRBJ2-3; d_call: TRBD1; cdr3_length: 15; clone_size: -; v_call: TRBV4-1
cdr3_aa: CASSRLAGSSYEQYF; cdr3_nt: TGTGCCAGCAGCAGACTAGCGGGTAGCTCCTACGAGCAGTACTTC; j_call: TRBJ2-7; d_call: TRBD2; cdr3_length: 15; clone_size: many; v_call: TRBV11-1
cdr3_aa: CASQLGRPGGVETQYF; cdr3_nt: TGTGCCAGTCAGTTGGGGCGCCCGGGAGGGGTCGAGACCCAGTACTTC; j_call: TRBJ2-5; d_call: TRBD2; cdr3_length: 16; clone_size: few; v_call: TRBV19
cdr3_aa: CASTTYGTSRSYNEQFF; cdr3_nt: TGTGCCAGTACCACTTACGGGACTAGTCGGTCCTACAATGAGCAGTTCTTC; j_call: TRBJ2-1; d_call: TRBD2; cdr3_length: 17; clone_size: many; v_call: TRBV19
cdr3_aa: CASSSHVADTQYF; cdr3_nt: TGTGCCAGCAGTTCCCACGTAGCGGATACGCAGTATTTT; j_call: TRBJ2-3; d_call: -; cdr3_length: 13; clone_size: many; v_call: TRBV28
cdr3_aa: CASSAGGLAGLGTLRSSYNEQFF; cdr3_nt: TGTGCCAGCAGTGCCGGGGGACTAGCGGGTCTAGGTACGCTAAGGAGTTCCTACAATGAGCAGTTCTTC; j_call: TRBJ2-1; d_call: TRBD2; cdr3_length: 23; clone_size: few; v_call: TRBV6-1
cdr3_aa: CASSQNQGASGNTEAFF; cdr3_nt: TGTGCCAGCAGCCAGAACCAGGGGGCTTCGGGTAACACTGAAGCTTTCTTT; j_call: TRBJ1-1; d_call: TRBD1; cdr3_length: 17; clone_size: many; v_call: TRBV28
cdr3_aa: CASSFGTSRDGEQFF; cdr3_nt: TGTGCCAGCAGTTTTGGGACTAGCAGGGACGGGGAGCAGTTCTTC; j_call: TRBJ2-1; d_call: TRBD2; cdr3_length: 15; clone_size: few; v_call: TRBV27
cdr3_aa: CSVDVLGGSGNIQYF; cdr3_nt: TGCAGCGTTGATGTGCTTGGAGGTAGCGGAAACATTCAGTACTTC; j_call: TRBJ2-4; d_call: -; cdr3_length: 15; clone_size: many; v_call: TRBV29-1
cdr3_aa: CASISGTGVSNEQFF; cdr3_nt: TGTGCCAGCATTTCTGGGACAGGGGTTAGCAATGAGCAGTTCTTC; j_call: TRBJ2-1; d_call: TRBD1; cdr3_length: 15; clone_size: many; v_call: TRBV28
cdr3_aa: CASSSGLAFSYEQYF; cdr3_nt: TGTGCCAGCAGCTCAGGACTAGCGTTCTCCTACGAGCAGTACTTC; j_call: TRBJ2-7; d_call: TRBD2; cdr3_length: 15; clone_size: many; v_call: TRBV7-8
cdr3_aa: CALGPRSSYEQYF; cdr3_nt: TGTGCCCTAGGCCCCAGGAGCTCCTACGAGCAGTACTTC; j_call: TRBJ2-7; d_call: -; cdr3_length: 13; clone_size: -; v_call: TRBV5-8
cdr3_aa: CASSVEQGSHNEQFF; cdr3_nt: TGTGCCAGCAGCGTAGAACAGGGGTCCCACAATGAGCAGTTCTTC; j_call: TRBJ2-1; d_call: TRBD1; cdr3_length: 15; clone_size: -; v_call: TRBV9
cdr3_aa: CASSSEGTQYF; cdr3_nt: TGTGCCAGCAGTTCCGAGGGGACCCAGTACTTC; j_call: TRBJ2-5; d_call: -; cdr3_length: 11; clone_size: many; v_call: TRBV6-2/TRBV6-3
cdr3_aa: CAISEPGKDTEAFF; cdr3_nt: TGTGCCATCAGTGAGCCGGGGAAGGACACTGAAGCTTTCTTT; j_call: TRBJ1-1; d_call: -; cdr3_length: 14; clone_size: many; v_call: TRBV10-3
cdr3_aa: CASSSTGQLFNTEAFF; cdr3_nt: TGCGCCAGCAGCTCCACGGGACAGCTGTTCAACACTGAAGCTTTCTTT; j_call: TRBJ1-1; d_call: TRBD1; cdr3_length: 16; clone_size: few; v_call: TRBV5-1
cdr3_aa: CASSSGTADNQPQHF; cdr3_nt: TGTGCCAGCAGCTCCGGGACAGCTGACAATCAGCCCCAGCATTTT; j_call: TRBJ1-5; d_call: TRBD1; cdr3_length: 15; clone_size: many; v_call: TRBV6-1
cdr3_aa: CASSWAGRNLNEQFF; cdr3_nt: TGTGCCAGCAGCTGGGCGGGCAGGAACCTAAATGAGCAGTTCTTC; j_call: TRBJ2-1; d_call: -; cdr3_length: 15; clone_size: -; v_call: TRBV7-9